Presented here are 16 T cell receptor beta chains from one specimen sequenced in a study of blood T cell repertoires in COVID-19. Produced via immunoSEQ multiplex PCR; TCRdb's table is partial and in-frame only. The repertoire holds 300,000 to 350,000 clones, with around 89% as singletons. What was sequenced was PBMCs or T cells enriched from blood (not recorded which). These receptors were taken from a woman between 18 and 29 years old with acute COVID-19.

The chain uses TRBV5-1 and TRBJ1-1, with 7 bases identical to TRBD1. The V and J ends lost 4 bases and 2 bases, in that order; junction bases with no gene match: 5. Germline CDR1 and CDR2: SGHRS and YFSETQ. The CDR3 sequence is 14 residues long. CDR3 nucleotides: TGCGCCAGCAGCCTTCGACAGGGAAACACTGAAGCTTTCTTT. It translates to CASSLRQGNTEAFF.

This clone was seen only once. The chain joins TRBV5-8 to TRBJ2-5; TRBD1 might be the D (6 bases). In germline, CDR1 is SGHTS, CDR2 YDEGEE. This CDR3 is 13 amino acids long. V was pared by 2 bases and J by 5 bases, with 10 bases between. Here the CDR3 DNA reads TGTGCCAGCAGCTTCGGGACACCGGAGACCCAGTACTTC. Translation gives CASSFGTPETQYF. Filled out from reference TRBV5-8 and TRBJ2-5, the complete variable domain reads EAGVTQSPTHLIKTRGQQATLRCSPISGHTSVYWYQQALGLGLQFLLWYDEGEERNRGNFPPRFSGRQFPNYSSELNVNALELEDSALYLCASSFGTPETQYFGPGTRLLVL.

The chain employs TRBV19 and TRBJ2-2, with 8 bases aligning to TRBD1. Looked up from germline, CDR1 is LNHDA and CDR2 is SQIVND (reference sequence). CDR3 length: 12 amino acids. Trimming cost V 8 bases and J 6 bases; bases outside gene matches: 2. The CDR3 reads CASVQGAGELFF. In DNA form, the CDR3 reads TGTGCCAGTGTACAGGGGGCCGGGGAGCTGTTTTTT.

This chain connects TRBV6-1 to TRBJ1-5; no clear D gene. Germline V gene data show CDR1 as MNHNS and CDR2 as SASEGT. The V end was cut by 2 bases, the J end by 6 bases, with 17 bases between. The CDR3 sequence is 16 residues long. The CDR3 loop reads CASSEIPGRIGQPQHF. For the CDR3, the DNA is TGTGCCAGCAGTGAAATCCCGGGGAGAATCGGTCAGCCCCAGCATTTT.

The gene calls are TRBV18 and TRBJ2-7; tentative D call: TRBD2 (5 bases). The CDR3 sequence is 15 residues long. With 2 bases removed from V and 0 bases from J, the gap between germline ends came to 11 bases. Germline CDR1 and CDR2: KGHSH and LQKENI. Here the CDR3 reads CASSPSAASSYEQYF. Written as DNA, the CDR3 is TGTGCCAGCTCACCATCAGCGGCGAGCTCCTACGAGCAGTACTTC.

The chain combines TRBV30 with TRBJ1-2; D remains unclear. V lost 8 bases to trimming and J lost 6 bases, with 13 bases between them. Germline assignment: CDR1 GTSNPN and CDR2 SVGIG (reference sequence). The CDR3 extends over 11 amino acids. CDR3: CAADPRDGYTF. In nucleotides, the CDR3 is TGTGCCGCAGACCCGAGGGATGGCTACACCTTC.

This clone was detected only once. The identical CDR3 is also encoded by other nucleotide sequences in the sample. The chain is built from TRBV7-3 and TRBJ2-1; 11 bases match TRBD2. The CDR3 has 15 residues. With 5 bases clipped from V and 4 bases from J, the junction kept 4 bases outside the gene matches. From germline, CDR1 is SGHTA and CDR2 FQGTGA. The CDR3 is CASSPGTSGYNEQFF. The DNA of the CDR3 is TGTGCCAGCAGCCCCGGGACTAGCGGATACAATGAGCAGTTCTTC.

V gene TRBV6-4 combines with J gene TRBJ2-3; TRBD2 is a possible D gene (5 bases). Germline V gene data show CDR1 as MRHNA and CDR2 as SNTAGT. This CDR3 is built from 14 residues. The V end was cut by 3 bases, the J end by 4 bases, with 11 bases between. As DNA, the CDR3 is TGTGCCAGCAGTGAGGTGGGAGCGGCAGATACGCAGTATTTT. Its protein product is CASSEVGAADTQYF.

This rearrangement joins TRBV7-2 to TRBJ1-1; tentative D call: TRBD1 (6 bases). Deletions cut 6 bases from V and 1 base from J, with 9 bases between. This CDR3 is built from 13 residues. The germline gives CDR1 SGHTA, CDR2 FQGNSA. The CDR3 is CASSSDRNTEAFF. CDR3 DNA: TGTGCCAGCAGTTCGGACAGGAACACTGAAGCTTTCTTT.

Turning to this clone: Other DNA sequences in the sample encode the same CDR3. This rearrangement joins TRBV19 to TRBJ2-7; 10 nucleotides align to TRBD1. The J segment lost 2 bases and the V segment lost 9 bases, leaving 4 bases of the junction unmatched. The V gene's germline CDR1 is LNHDA and CDR2 SQIVND (reference sequence). CDR3 length: 13 residues. The CDR3 sequence is CASGTGVTYEQYF. The CDR3 bases are TGTGCCAGCGGGACAGGGGTTACCTACGAGCAGTACTTC.

The rearrangement uses TRBV9 and TRBJ2-7, with 9 bases fitting TRBD2. The CDR3 is made up of 15 amino acids. CDR1 is SGDLS, CDR2 YYNGEE, per germline. The trim removed 1 base at V and 2 bases at J, leaving 4 bases unmatched. CDR3 protein: CASSVSSGRTYEQYF. DNA of the CDR3: TGTGCCAGCAGCGTAAGTAGCGGGAGAACCTACGAGCAGTACTTC.

The genes are TRBV11-2 and TRBJ2-1; D is perhaps TRBD1 (6 bases). The length of the CDR3 is 16 residues. The germline gives CDR1 SGHAT, CDR2 FQNNGV. The germline V and J ends were trimmed by 1 base and 7 bases, with 17 bases remaining between them. CDR3 loop: CASSLGPRGKPNEQFF. In DNA, the CDR3 is TGTGCCAGCAGCTTAGGCCCCAGGGGTAAGCCTAATGAGCAGTTCTTC.

This sequence joins TRBV9 and TRBJ2-2; TRBD2 agrees at 7 bases. The germline V gene encodes CDR1 SGDLS and CDR2 YYNGEE. The CDR3 has 14 residues. J lost 5 bases, V lost 3 bases, and 4 bases had no gene match. The CDR3 coding sequence is TGTGCCAGCAGCGGACTAGCCGAGACCGGGGAGCTGTTTTTT. This codes for CASSGLAETGELFF.

V gene TRBV27 combines with J gene TRBJ2-1, with D tentatively TRBD2 (5 bases). The V and J ends lost 6 bases and 6 bases respectively, with 6 bases between them. Germline assignment: CDR1 MNHEY and CDR2 SMNVEV (reference sequence). The CDR3 sequence is 11 residues long. The CDR3 nucleotides read TGTGCCAGCAGGGACTCCAATGAGCAGTTCTTC. Protein product: CASRDSNEQFF.

This chain joins TRBV6-4 and TRBJ2-1, with a tentative D call TRBD2 (6 bases). This CDR3 region has 15 residues. V lost 0 bases, J lost 6 bases, and 12 bases lay in between. CDR1 is MRHNA and CDR2 is SNTAGT in the germline V gene. CDR3 amino acids: CASSDSVRGGNEQFF. DNA for the CDR3: TGTGCCAGCAGTGACTCGGTTCGGGGAGGCAATGAGCAGTTCTTC.

The chain combines TRBV28 with TRBJ1-1; D might be TRBD1 (5 bases). This CDR3 contains 12 residues. CDR1 MDHEN and CDR2 SYDVKM come from the germline V gene. The ends were cut back, 5 bases at V and 11 bases at J, with 15 bases in the middle. The CDR3 region has the DNA TGTGCCAGCAGTCCAACAGGAGTAAATGCTTTCTTT. As protein: CASSPTGVNAFF.